This T cell receptor beta chain was observed in a study of T cells in Graves' hyperthyroidism and ophthalmopathy. About this clonotype itself: Its target is not known.

The CDR3 regions of TCR beta were amplified from RNA transcripts. HTBI primers were the set used in a first-round RT-PCR of the TCR CDR3. TCRdb re-derived calls from the multiplex PCR reads in MiXCR, one entry per CDR3 protein. The sample has roughly 570,000 distinct CDR3 sequences, around 45% seen once; the top ten hold under 20%. The CDR3 totals 14 residues. The V gene's germline CDR1 is LNHNV and CDR2 YYDKDF (reference sequence). Trimming took off 6 bases at V and 2 bases at J, with 8 bases between the two ends. Study-wide points: Ophthalmopathy was separated from stable hyperthyroidism by a 13 V-J model.

The chain uses TRBV15 and TRBJ2-6; no firm D call. Sample: peripheral blood or thyroid tissue (not recorded which). This clonotype originated in an adult woman with Graves' disease, either hyperthyroidism or ophthalmopathy (not recorded which). The CDR3 nucleotides are TGTGCCACCAGTCGGGTGACTGGGGCCAACGTCCTGACTTTC. As protein: CATSRVTGANVLTF.